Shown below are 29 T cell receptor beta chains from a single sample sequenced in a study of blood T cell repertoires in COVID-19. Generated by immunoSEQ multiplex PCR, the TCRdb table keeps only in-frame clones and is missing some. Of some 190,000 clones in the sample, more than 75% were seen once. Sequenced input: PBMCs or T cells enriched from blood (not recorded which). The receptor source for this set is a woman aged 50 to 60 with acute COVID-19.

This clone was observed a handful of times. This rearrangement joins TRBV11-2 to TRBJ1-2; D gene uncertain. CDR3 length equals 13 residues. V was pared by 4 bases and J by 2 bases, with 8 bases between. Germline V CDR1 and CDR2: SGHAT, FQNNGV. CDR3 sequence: CASSYTQNYGYTF. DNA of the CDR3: TGTGCCAGCAGCTATACCCAGAACTATGGCTACACCTTC.

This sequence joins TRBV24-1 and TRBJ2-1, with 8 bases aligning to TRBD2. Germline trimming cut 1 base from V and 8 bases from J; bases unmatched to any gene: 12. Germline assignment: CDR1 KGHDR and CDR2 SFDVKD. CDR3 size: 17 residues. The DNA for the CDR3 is TGTGCCACCAGTGATTTCGGGAGCGGGGGAATCCATCATGAGCAGTTCTTC. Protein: CATSDFGSGGIHHEQFF.

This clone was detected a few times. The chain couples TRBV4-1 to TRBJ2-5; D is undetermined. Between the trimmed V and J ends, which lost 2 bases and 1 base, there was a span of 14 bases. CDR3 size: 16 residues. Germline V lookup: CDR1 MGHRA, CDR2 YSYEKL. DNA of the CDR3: TGCGCCAGCAGCCAAAGTCGCGCCCGGAGCCAAGAGACCCAGTACTTC. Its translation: CASSQSRARSQETQYF.

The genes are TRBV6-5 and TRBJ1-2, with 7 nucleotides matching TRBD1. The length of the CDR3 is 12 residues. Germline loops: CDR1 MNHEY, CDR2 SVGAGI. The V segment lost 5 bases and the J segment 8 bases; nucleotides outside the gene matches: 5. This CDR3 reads CASSTGDRGYTF. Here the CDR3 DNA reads TGTGCCAGCAGTACAGGGGATCGGGGCTACACCTTC.

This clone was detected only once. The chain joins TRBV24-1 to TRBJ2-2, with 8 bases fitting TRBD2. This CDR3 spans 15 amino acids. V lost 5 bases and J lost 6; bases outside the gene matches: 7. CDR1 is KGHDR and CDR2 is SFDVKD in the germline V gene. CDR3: CATSAGRGAPGELFF. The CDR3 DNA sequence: TGTGCCACCAGTGCGGGGCGGGGGGCCCCCGGGGAGCTGTTTTTT.

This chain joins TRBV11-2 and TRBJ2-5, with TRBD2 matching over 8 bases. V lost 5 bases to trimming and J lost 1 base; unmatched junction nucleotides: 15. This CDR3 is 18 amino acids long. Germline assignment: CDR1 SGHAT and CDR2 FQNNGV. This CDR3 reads CASSRGGQGPGPQETQYF. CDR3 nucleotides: TGTGCCAGCAGCCGGGGGGGCCAGGGGCCAGGTCCCCAAGAGACCCAGTACTTC. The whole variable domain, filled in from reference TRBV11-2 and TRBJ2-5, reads EAGVAQSPRYKIIEKRQSVAFWCNPISGHATLYWYQQILGQGPKLLIQFQNNGVVDDSQLPKDRFSAERLKGVDSTLKIQPAKLEDSAVYLCASSRGGQGPGPQETQYFGPGTRLLVL.

In DNA form, the CDR3 reads TGTGCCAGTAGTATCACAGGTTATAGCAATCAGCCCCAGCATTTT. It is translated as CASSITGYSNQPQHF. The chain has TRBV19 and TRBJ1-5; possibly TRBD1 for D (5 bases). There are 15 residues in the CDR3. The ends were cut back, 3 bases at V and 0 bases at J, with 9 bases in the middle. The germline gives CDR1 LNHDA, CDR2 SQIVND (reference sequence).

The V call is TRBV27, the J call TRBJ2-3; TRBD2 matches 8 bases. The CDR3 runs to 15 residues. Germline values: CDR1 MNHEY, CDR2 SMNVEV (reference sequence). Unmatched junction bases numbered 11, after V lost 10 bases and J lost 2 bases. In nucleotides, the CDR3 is TGTGCCACCCTACGCCAGCGGGGGCCCACAGATACGCAGTATTTT. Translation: CATLRQRGPTDTQYF.

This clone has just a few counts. CDR3 protein: CACRAGSSGNTIYF. The CDR3 DNA follows: TGTGCCTGCCGAGCGGGGTCCTCTGGAAACACCATATATTTT. The chain links TRBV7-9 to TRBJ1-3; D is ambiguous. CDR1 and CDR2 from the germline V gene are SEHNR and FQNEAQ (reference sequence). The CDR3 spans 14 residues. With 11 bases removed from V and 0 bases from J, the gap between germline ends came to 14 bases.

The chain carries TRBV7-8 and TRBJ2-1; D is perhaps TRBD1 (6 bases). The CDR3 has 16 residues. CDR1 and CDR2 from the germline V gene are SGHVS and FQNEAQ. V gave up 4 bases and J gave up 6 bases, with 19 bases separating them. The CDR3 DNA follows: TGTGCCAGCAGCTACCTGGGTGGGGGCATCGGCAATGAGCAGTTCTTC. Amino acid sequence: CASSYLGGGIGNEQFF.

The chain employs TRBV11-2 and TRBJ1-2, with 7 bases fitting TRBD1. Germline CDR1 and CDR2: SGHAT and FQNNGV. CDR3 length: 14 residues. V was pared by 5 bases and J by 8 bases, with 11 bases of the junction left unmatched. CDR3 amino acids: CASSAEQGIYGYTF. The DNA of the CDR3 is TGTGCCAGCAGCGCTGAACAGGGGATCTACGGCTACACCTTC.

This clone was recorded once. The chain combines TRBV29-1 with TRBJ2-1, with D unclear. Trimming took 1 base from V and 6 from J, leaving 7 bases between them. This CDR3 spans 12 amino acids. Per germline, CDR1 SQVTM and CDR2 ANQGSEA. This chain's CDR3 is CSVEARSNEQFF. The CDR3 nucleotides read TGCAGCGTTGAAGCTCGGAGCAATGAGCAGTTCTTC.

The CDR3 nucleotides read TGTGCCAGCAGCGTCCCGACAGGGTTGGGCTATGGCTACACCTTC. Protein: CASSVPTGLGYGYTF. The V gene is TRBV9, the J gene TRBJ1-2; TRBD1 agrees at 7 bases. J gave up 4 bases and V 2 bases, and 8 bases lay outside the gene matches. This CDR3 comprises 15 residues. CDR1 and CDR2 (germline): SGDLS, YYNGEE.

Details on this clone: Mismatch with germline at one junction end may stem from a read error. The CDR3 spells CASSGLAGYSEQFF. In nucleotides, the CDR3 is TGTGCCAGCAGCGGACTAGCGGGGTACAGTGAGCAGTTCTTC. The genes are TRBV7-2 and TRBJ2-1; 12 bases fit TRBD2. The germline V gene has CDR1 SGHTA and CDR2 FQGNSA. This CDR3 has 14 amino acids.

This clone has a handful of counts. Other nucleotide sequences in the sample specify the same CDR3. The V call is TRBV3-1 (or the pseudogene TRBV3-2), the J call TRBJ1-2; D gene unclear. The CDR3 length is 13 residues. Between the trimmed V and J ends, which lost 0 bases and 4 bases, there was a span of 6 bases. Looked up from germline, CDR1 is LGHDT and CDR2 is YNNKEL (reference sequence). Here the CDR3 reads CASSQDGPYGYTF. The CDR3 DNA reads TGTGCCAGCAGCCAAGATGGGCCCTATGGCTACACCTTC.

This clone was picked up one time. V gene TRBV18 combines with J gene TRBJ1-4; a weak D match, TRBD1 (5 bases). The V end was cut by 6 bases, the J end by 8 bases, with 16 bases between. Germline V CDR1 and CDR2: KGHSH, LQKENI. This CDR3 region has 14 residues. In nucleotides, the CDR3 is TGTGCCAGCTCCCTAGCCAGGGAGGGCGAAAAACTGTTTTTT. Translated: CASSLAREGEKLFF.

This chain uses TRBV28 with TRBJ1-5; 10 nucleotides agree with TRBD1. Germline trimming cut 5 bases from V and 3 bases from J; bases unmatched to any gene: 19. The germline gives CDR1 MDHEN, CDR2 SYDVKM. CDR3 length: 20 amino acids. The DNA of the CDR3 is TGTGCCAGCAGTCCCTTCAGGGACAGGGGTAATTCGGTTAACAATCAGCCCCAGCATTTT. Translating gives CASSPFRDRGNSVNNQPQHF.

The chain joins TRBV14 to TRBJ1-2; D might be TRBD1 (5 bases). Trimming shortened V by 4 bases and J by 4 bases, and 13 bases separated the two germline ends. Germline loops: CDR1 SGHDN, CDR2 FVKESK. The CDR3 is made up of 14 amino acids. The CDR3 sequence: CASSLGGGIYGYTF. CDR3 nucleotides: TGTGCCAGCAGCCTTGGGGGGGGGATCTATGGCTACACCTTC.

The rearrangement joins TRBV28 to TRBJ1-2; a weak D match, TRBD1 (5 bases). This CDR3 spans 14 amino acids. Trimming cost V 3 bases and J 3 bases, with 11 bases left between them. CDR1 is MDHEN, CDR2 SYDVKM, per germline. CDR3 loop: CASSFLDRYYGYTF. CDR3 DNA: TGTGCCAGCAGTTTCCTCGACAGATACTATGGCTACACCTTC.

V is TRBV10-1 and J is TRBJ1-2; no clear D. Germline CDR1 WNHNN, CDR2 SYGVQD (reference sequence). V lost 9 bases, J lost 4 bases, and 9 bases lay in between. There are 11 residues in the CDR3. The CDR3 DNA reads TGCGCCAGAGTACCGGGCTATGGCTACACCTTC. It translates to CARVPGYGYTF.

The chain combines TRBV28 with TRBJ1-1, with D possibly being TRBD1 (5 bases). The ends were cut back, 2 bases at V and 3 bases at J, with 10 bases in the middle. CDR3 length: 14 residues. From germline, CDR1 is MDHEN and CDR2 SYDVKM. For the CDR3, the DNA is TGTGCCAGCAGTTTACTAGCGGGGGACACTGAAGCTTTCTTT. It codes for CASSLLAGDTEAFF.

CDR3 protein: CASRLDWMNTEAFF. For the CDR3, the DNA is TGCGCCAGCCGACTCGACTGGATGAACACTGAAGCTTTCTTT. The chain couples TRBV10-2 to TRBJ1-1; D unclear. Germline V CDR1 and CDR2: WSHSY, SAAADI. V was pared by 8 bases and J by 0 bases, with 13 bases between. The CDR3 loop spans 14 amino acids.

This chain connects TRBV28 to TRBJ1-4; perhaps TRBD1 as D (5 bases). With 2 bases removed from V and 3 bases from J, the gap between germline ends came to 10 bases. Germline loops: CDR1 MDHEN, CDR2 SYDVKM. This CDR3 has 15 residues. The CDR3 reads CASSLPQGPNEKLFF. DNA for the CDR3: TGTGCCAGCAGTTTACCCCAGGGTCCTAATGAAAAACTGTTTTTT. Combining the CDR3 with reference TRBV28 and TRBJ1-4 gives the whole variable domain DVKVTQSSRYLVKRTGEKVFLECVQDMDHENMFWYRQDPGLGLRLIYFSYDVKMKEKGDIPEGYSVSREKKERFSLILESASTNQTSMYLCASSLPQGPNEKLFFGSGTQLSVL.

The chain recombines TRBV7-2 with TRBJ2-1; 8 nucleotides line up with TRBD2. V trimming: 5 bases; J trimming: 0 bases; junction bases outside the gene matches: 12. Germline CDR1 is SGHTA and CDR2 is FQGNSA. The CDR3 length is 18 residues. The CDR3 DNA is TGTGCCAGCAGCCCCTGGGGCAGCGGGGGCTCCTCCTACAATGAGCAGTTCTTC. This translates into CASSPWGSGGSSYNEQFF.

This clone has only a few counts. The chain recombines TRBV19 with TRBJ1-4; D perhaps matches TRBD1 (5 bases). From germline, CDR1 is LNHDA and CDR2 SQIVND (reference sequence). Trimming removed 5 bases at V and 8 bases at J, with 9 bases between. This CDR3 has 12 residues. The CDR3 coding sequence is TGTGCCAGTAGTCTAGGGGAGGAAAAACTGTTTTTT. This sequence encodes CASSLGEEKLFF.

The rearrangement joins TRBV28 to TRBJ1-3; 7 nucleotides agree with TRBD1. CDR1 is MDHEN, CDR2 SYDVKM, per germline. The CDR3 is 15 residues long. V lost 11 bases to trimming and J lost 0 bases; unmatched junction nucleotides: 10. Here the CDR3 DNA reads TGTGCCGTAGAACAGGGGCCAAGCTCTGGAAACACCATATATTTT. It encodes CAVEQGPSSGNTIYF.

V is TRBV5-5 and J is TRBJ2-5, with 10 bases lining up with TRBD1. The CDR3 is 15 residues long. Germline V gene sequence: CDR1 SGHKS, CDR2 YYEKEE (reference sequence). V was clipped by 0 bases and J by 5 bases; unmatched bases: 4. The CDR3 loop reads CASSLVSGQGETQYF. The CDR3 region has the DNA TGTGCCAGCAGCTTGGTGTCGGGACAGGGGGAGACCCAGTACTTC. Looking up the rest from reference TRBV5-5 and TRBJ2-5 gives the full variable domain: DAGVTQSPTHLIKTRGQQVTLRCSPISGHKSVSWYQQVLGQGPQFIFQYYEKEERGRGNFPDRFSARQFPNYSSELNVNALLLGDSALYLCASSLVSGQGETQYFGPGTRLLVL.

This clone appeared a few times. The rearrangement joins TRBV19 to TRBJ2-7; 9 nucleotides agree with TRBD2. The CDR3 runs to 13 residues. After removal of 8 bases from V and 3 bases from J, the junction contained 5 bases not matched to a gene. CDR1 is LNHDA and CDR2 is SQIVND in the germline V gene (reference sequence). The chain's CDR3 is CASPGTSFYEQYV. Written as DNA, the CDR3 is TGTGCCAGTCCCGGGACTAGCTTCTACGAGCAGTACGTC.

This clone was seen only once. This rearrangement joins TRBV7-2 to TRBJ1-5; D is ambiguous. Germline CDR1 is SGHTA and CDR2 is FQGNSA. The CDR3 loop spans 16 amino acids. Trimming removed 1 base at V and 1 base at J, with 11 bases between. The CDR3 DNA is TGTGCCAGCAGCTTAGGAGGTAGGATGAGCAATCAGCCCCAGCATTTT. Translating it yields CASSLGGRMSNQPQHF.